Each of the 18 T cell receptor beta chains below was sequenced from the same sample in a study of beta chain features in type 1 diabetes. Expressed TCRB transcripts were sequenced because the isolated RNA had all been reverse transcribed beforehand. Measured with immunoSEQ multiplex PCR; TCRdb has only the in-frame clones, and not every one. The data contain some 400,000 clones, about 14% of them singletons. Sequencing input: naive CD4+ T cells from blood. These receptors were collected from a young woman in good health.

This rearrangement joins TRBV7-9 to TRBJ1-1; weak D call: TRBD1 (5 bases). The germline V and J ends were trimmed by 2 bases and 2 bases, with 12 bases remaining between them. Germline CDR1 SEHNR, CDR2 FQNEAQ (reference sequence). This CDR3 has 15 residues. CDR3 DNA sequence: TGTGCCAGCAGCTTAAATGCGGGGGGTAACACTGAAGCTTTCTTT. Translating gives CASSLNAGGNTEAFF.

This clone showed up just a few times. The rearrangement links TRBV7-2 to TRBJ2-1, with a weak D call TRBD2 (6 bases). V lost 6 bases and J 6 bases, leaving 9 bases between the germline ends. The CDR3 has 12 amino acids. CDR1 and CDR2 from the germline V gene are SGHTA and FQGNSA. The CDR3 region has the DNA TGTGCCAGCAGGCGGACTACCAATGAGCAGTTCTTC. It is translated as CASRRTTNEQFF.

J is TRBJ2-7 and V is TRBV19; a weak D match, TRBD2 (5 bases). The V end was cut by 7 bases, the J end by 9 bases, with 25 bases between. Germline values: CDR1 LNHDA, CDR2 SQIVND (reference sequence). The CDR3 is 15 residues long. CDR3 nucleotides: TGTGCCAGTAACACACAGTGGGAGACAACTACGAGGCAGTACTTC. Protein product: CASNTQWETTTRQYF.

The gene calls are TRBV9 and TRBJ2-1, with a tentative D call TRBD1 (6 bases). Trimming removed 4 bases at V and 8 bases at J, with 19 bases between. This CDR3 contains 15 residues. CDR1 and CDR2 (germline): SGDLS, YYNGEE. Here the CDR3 DNA reads TGTGCCAGCAGCACGGGGACAACATTTCGCGATGAGCAGTTCTTC. Protein product: CASSTGTTFRDEQFF.

This clone has a handful of counts. CDR3 bases: TGTGCCAGCACCCTTCAGGGGTACAATGAGCAGTTCTTC. Its protein is CASTLQGYNEQFF. This rearrangement joins TRBV27 to TRBJ2-1, with D perhaps TRBD1 (6 bases). The CDR3 is 13 amino acids. V was shortened by 7 bases and J by 4 bases, with 11 bases between the two germline ends. Germline CDR1 reads MNHEY; CDR2 reads SMNVEV (reference sequence).

This chain joins TRBV14 and TRBJ1-1, with no clear D. Trimming took off 1 base at V and 1 base at J, with 10 bases between the two ends. The germline V gene encodes CDR1 SGHDN and CDR2 FVKESK. This CDR3 is 15 amino acids long. CDR3 protein: CASSQVQVSNTEAFF. The CDR3, as DNA: TGTGCCAGCAGCCAAGTTCAGGTTTCGAACACTGAAGCTTTCTTT.

The genes are TRBV6-5 and TRBJ1-2; 7 positions agree with TRBD1. V trimming: 5 bases; J trimming: 2 bases; junction bases outside the gene matches: 8. Per germline, CDR1 MNHEY and CDR2 SVGAGI. This CDR3 spans 15 amino acids. In DNA form, the CDR3 reads TGTGCCAGCAGTCTCCTTACGACAGGGAACTATGGCTACACCTTC. Protein: CASSLLTTGNYGYTF.

A few counts support this clone. The rearrangement uses TRBV30 and TRBJ2-5, with 7 positions matching TRBD2. V shed 5 bases and J 3 bases; nucleotides not matched to a gene: 6. Germline V gene data show CDR1 as GTSNPN and CDR2 as SVGIG (reference sequence). The CDR3 runs to 13 residues. Here the CDR3 DNA reads TGTGCCTGGGGAAGGCGGGGGAAAGAGACCCAGTACTTC. Protein: CAWGRRGKETQYF.

The chain uses TRBV14 and TRBJ2-7, with a tentative D call TRBD2 (5 bases). The DNA end is a closer match to TRBJ2-1, so the J assignment may be wrong. CDR1 and CDR2 (germline): SGHDN, FVKESK. The CDR3 is 14 amino acids. CDR3 in DNA: TGTGCCAGCAGCCAACTCGGGATGAAGGATGAGCAGTTCTTC. Protein: CASSQLGMKDEQFF.

This chain links TRBV7-2 with TRBJ2-2; tentative D call: TRBD2 (6 bases). Germline V gives CDR1 SGHTA, CDR2 FQGNSA. The CDR3 consists of 16 residues. Trimming cost V 0 bases and J 6 bases, with 14 bases left between them. CDR3 in amino acids: CASSLAPTSQAGELFF. CDR3 sequence (DNA): TGTGCCAGCAGCTTAGCCCCGACTAGTCAGGCCGGGGAGCTGTTTTTT.

This clone was detected a few times. The chain recombines TRBV5-1 with TRBJ2-7, with D tentatively TRBD2 (6 bases). Trimming pared 8 bases from V and 2 bases from J, leaving 14 bases between. The CDR3 loop spans 13 amino acids. The V gene's germline CDR1 is SGHRS and CDR2 YFSETQ. CDR3 loop: CASRAGSAYEQYF. The CDR3 DNA sequence: TGCGCCAGTCGGGCGGGGTCCGCCTACGAGCAGTACTTC.

This clone was counted only a few times. An end of the junction differs from the germline gene, which may be a read error. The chain links TRBV7-7 to TRBJ2-1, with a possible D match to TRBD1 (5 bases). CDR1 is SSHAT and CDR2 is FNYEAQ in the germline V gene (reference sequence). The CDR3 covers 13 residues. The CDR3 coding sequence is TGTGCTAGCAGCTTAGCCCTCCAGGGTGAGCAGTTCTTC. Residues: CASSLALQGEQFF.

The chain links TRBV15 to TRBJ1-2; 7 bases fit TRBD1. There are 13 residues in the CDR3. Germline CDR1 LNHNV, CDR2 YYDKDF (reference sequence). After removal of 6 bases from V and 4 bases from J, the junction contained 5 bases not matched to a gene. Here the CDR3 DNA reads TGTGCCACCAGTGGACAGGCTCTCTATGGCTACACCTTC. Translating it yields CATSGQALYGYTF. Full variable domain (remainder filled in from reference TRBV15 and TRBJ1-2): DAMVIQNPRYQVTQFGKPVTLSCSQTLNHNVMYWYQQKSSQAPKLLFHYYDKDFNNEADTPDNFQSRRPNTSFCFLDIRSPGLGDTAMYLCATSGQALYGYTFGSGTRLTVV.

This clone appeared a few times. This chain links TRBV5-4 with TRBJ2-1; 13 bases are a match to TRBD2. The germline gives CDR1 SGHNT, CDR2 YYREEE (reference sequence). This CDR3 contains 15 residues. V dropped 9 bases and J dropped 9; count of bases not matched to a gene: 12. The CDR3 spells CATFPGTSGMPEQFF. CDR3 DNA: TGTGCCACCTTCCCGGGGACTAGCGGGATGCCTGAGCAGTTCTTC.

The genes are TRBV5-6 and TRBJ2-6, with TRBD2 as a possible D gene (6 bases). V lost 4 bases and J 5 bases, leaving 19 bases between the germline ends. Per the germline V gene, CDR1 is SGHDT and CDR2 is YYEEEE. The CDR3 is 17 amino acids. In DNA, the CDR3 is TGTGCCAGCAGCCCCGACTCCGGGGACTCCTGGGCCAACGTCCTGACTTTC. Translated, it gives CASSPDSGDSWANVLTF.

This clone was seen more than once but under ten times. V gene TRBV30 combines with J gene TRBJ2-7; D possibly corresponds to TRBD1 (5 bases). This CDR3 spans 13 amino acids. Germline V gene sequence: CDR1 GTSNPN, CDR2 SVGIG (reference sequence). V dropped 0 bases and J dropped 5 bases, with 11 bases sitting between them. For the CDR3, the DNA is TGTGCCTGGAGTGTAGATAGGGGCCACGAGCAGTACTTC. Amino acids: CAWSVDRGHEQYF.

The V gene is TRBV27, the J gene TRBJ2-4; a possible D gene is TRBD2 (5 bases). V shed 0 bases and J shed 6 bases, with 12 bases lying between them. CDR1 is MNHEY and CDR2 is SMNVEV in the germline V gene (reference sequence). There are 15 residues in the CDR3. CDR3 region: CASSLSGSRRNIQYF. CDR3 sequence (DNA): TGTGCCAGCAGTTTATCGGGGAGTAGGAGAAACATTCAGTACTTC.

The sample holds a few counts of this clone. The same CDR3 also results from other DNA sequences found in this sample. The chain has TRBV20-1 and TRBJ2-5; weak D call: TRBD2 (5 bases). The CDR3 is 11 residues long. V was pared by 4 bases and J by 2 bases, with 5 bases between. Germline CDR1 is DFQATT and CDR2 is SNEGSKA (reference sequence). The CDR3, as DNA: TGCAGTGCTACGGGGCAAGAGACCCAGTACTTC. The encoded protein is CSATGQETQYF.